These 2 T cell receptor beta chains originate from one sample sequenced in a study of blood T cell repertoires in COVID-19. The table came from immunoSEQ multiplex PCR; TCRdb's copy has only in-frame clones and leaves some out. This repertoire shows some 350,000 clones, approximately 88% found once; its top ten account for over 4.5%. The sample was PBMCs or T cells enriched from blood (not recorded which). The source of these receptors is a young man who had recovered from COVID-19.

The V gene is TRBV7-9, the J gene TRBJ2-7, with D possibly being TRBD1 (5 bases). Germline loops: CDR1 SEHNR, CDR2 FQNEAQ (reference sequence). This CDR3 is built from 17 residues. V gave up 5 bases and J gave up 0 bases, with 20 bases separating them. The DNA for the CDR3 is TGTGCCAGCAGCCTGGGGCGTGGGCAGCCGAGCTCCTACGAGCAGTACTTC. Its protein is CASSLGRGQPSSYEQYF.

This clone was seen a handful of times. The chain carries TRBV19 and TRBJ2-5; TRBD1 aligns across 9 bases. The J segment lost 5 bases and the V segment lost 10 bases, leaving 8 bases of the junction unmatched. Germline CDR1 reads LNHDA; CDR2 reads SQIVND (reference sequence). CDR3 length: 13 amino acids. CDR3 bases: TGTGCCACGGGACAGGGTTGGGGGGAGACCCAGTACTTC. It encodes CATGQGWGETQYF.